These 8 T cell receptor beta chains were all obtained from the same sample, sequenced in a study of glioma-infiltrating T cells. The iRepertoire nested amplicon-rescue multiplex PCR amplified TCR alpha and beta CDR3s from RNA. TCRdb re-called the multiplex PCR reads through MiXCR, storing one row per CDR3 protein. The repertoire holds 150,000 to 200,000 distinct CDR3 sequences, with about 46% as singletons. The source material was glioma tissue, nonneoplastic brain tissue, or PBMCs (not recorded which). All receptors derive from a human donor with low-grade glioma or glioblastoma, undergoing nonglioma brain surgery, or in good health (not recorded which).

With respect to this clonotype: The junction does not match germline at one end; this may be a read error. The V and J genes are TRBV9 and TRBJ2-5; TRBD2 matches at 13 bases. Germline CDR1 and CDR2: SGDLS and YYNGEE. This CDR3 is built from 16 residues. The CDR3 DNA is TGTGCCAGCAGCCTAGAGGGACTAGCGGGACCCAAGACCAAGTACTTC. This translates into CASSLEGLAGPKTKYF.

Details on this clonotype: One end of the junction does not line up with germline, which may come from a read error. The CDR3 sequence is CATSRGRQNSDQPQHF. The CDR3 nucleotides read TGTGCCACAAGCAGAGGAAGGCAGAATAGCGATCAGCCCCAGCATTTT. This chain uses TRBV15 with TRBJ1-5; D gene uncertain. The length of the CDR3 is 16 residues. Germline V gene sequence: CDR1 LNHNV, CDR2 YYDKDF (reference sequence).

Regarding this clonotype: At one of its ends the junction is not consistent with the germline gene, which may arise from a read error. This chain uses TRBV19 with TRBJ1-3, with D unclear. The CDR3 covers 15 residues. Germline loops: CDR1 LNHDA, CDR2 SQIVND (reference sequence). The CDR3 region is CASGPLFHHGKTIYF. For the CDR3, the DNA is TGTGCCAGTGGACCGTTGTTCCACCATGGAAAAACCATATATTTT.

This clonotype was recorded once. Just one base apart from a much larger clone, this may be a read error. The genes are TRBV3-1 and TRBJ1-5; D might be TRBD1 (5 bases). The V gene's germline CDR1 is LGHDT and CDR2 YNNKEL (reference sequence). The CDR3 covers 13 residues. CDR3 in DNA: TGTGCCAGCAGCCAGGACACAGGTCAGACCCAGCATTTT. Amino acids: CASSQDTGQTQHF.

This clonotype has a single count. The chain employs TRBV7-2 and TRBJ2-3, with D unclear. The length of the CDR3 is 14 residues. The germline V and J ends were trimmed by 6 bases and 2 bases, with 12 bases remaining between them. Germline V gene sequence: CDR1 SGHTA, CDR2 FQGNSA. Here the CDR3 DNA reads TGTGCCAGCAGGCCGGACCAGTTCACAGATACGCAGTATTTT. Protein product: CASRPDQFTDTQYF.

The chain recombines TRBV12-3 or TRBV12-4 with TRBJ1-5; D remains ambiguous. V lost 8 bases to trimming and J lost 1 base, with 18 bases between them. The CDR3 has 16 residues. The CDR3 loop reads CASSVGPSGSNQPQHF. DNA for the CDR3: TGTGCCAGCTCCGTGGGCCCCTCGGGAAGCAATCAGCCCCAGCATTTT.

This clonotype was picked up a small number of times. The chain combines TRBV12-3 or TRBV12-4 with TRBJ1-5, with 10 bases that match TRBD1. Germline trimming cut 9 bases from V and 4 bases from J; bases unmatched to any gene: 12. The CDR3 length is 16 residues. CDR3 residues: CASNLAAGQGNQPQHF. The DNA of the CDR3 is TGTGCCAGTAACTTAGCCGCGGGACAGGGGAATCAGCCCCAGCATTTT.

This clonotype was seen ten or more times. V is TRBV28 and J is TRBJ1-1; D ambiguous. The CDR3 loop spans 10 amino acids. The germline gives CDR1 MDHEN, CDR2 SYDVKM. Trimming left V 8 bases short and J 2 bases short, with 3 bases between. In DNA, the CDR3 is TGTGCCAGCTCAAACACTGAAGCTTTCTTT. The encoded protein is CASSNTEAFF.